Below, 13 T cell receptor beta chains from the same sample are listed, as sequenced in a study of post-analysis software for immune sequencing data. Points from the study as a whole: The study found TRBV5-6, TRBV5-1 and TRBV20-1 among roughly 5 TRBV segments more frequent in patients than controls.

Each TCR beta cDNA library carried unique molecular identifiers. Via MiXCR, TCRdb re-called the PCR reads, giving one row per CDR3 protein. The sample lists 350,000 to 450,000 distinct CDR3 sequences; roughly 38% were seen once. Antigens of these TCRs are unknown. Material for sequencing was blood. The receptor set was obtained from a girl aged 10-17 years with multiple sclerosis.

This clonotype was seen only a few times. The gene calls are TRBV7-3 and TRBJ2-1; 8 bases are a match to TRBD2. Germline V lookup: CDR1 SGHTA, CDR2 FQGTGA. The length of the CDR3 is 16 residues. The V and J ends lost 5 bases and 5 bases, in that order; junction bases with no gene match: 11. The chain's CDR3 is CASSGGTSWGNNEQFF. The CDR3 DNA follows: TGTGCCAGCAGCGGGGGGACTAGTTGGGGGAACAATGAGCAGTTCTTC.

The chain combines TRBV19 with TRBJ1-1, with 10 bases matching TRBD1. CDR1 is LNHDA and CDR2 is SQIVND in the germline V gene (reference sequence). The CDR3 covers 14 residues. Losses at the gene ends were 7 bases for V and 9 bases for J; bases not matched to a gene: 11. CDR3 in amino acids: CASTPDRGRKKAFF. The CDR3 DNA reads TGTGCCAGTACCCCCGACAGGGGGCGAAAGAAAGCTTTCTTT.

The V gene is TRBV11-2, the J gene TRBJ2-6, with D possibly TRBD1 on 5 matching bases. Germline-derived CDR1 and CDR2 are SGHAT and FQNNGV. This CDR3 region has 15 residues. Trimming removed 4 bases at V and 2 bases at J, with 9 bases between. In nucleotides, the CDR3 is TGTGCCAGCAGCTCAGGGTCCCCTGGGGCCAACGTCCTGACTTTC. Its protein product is CASSSGSPGANVLTF.

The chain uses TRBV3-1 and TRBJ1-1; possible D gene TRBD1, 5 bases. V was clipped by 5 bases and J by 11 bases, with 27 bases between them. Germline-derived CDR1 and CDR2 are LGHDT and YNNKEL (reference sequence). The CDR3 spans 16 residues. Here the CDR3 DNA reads TGTGCCAGCAGCGTGGCCCGTTCAACTCAGGGATTGAAGGCTTTCTTT. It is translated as CASSVARSTQGLKAFF.

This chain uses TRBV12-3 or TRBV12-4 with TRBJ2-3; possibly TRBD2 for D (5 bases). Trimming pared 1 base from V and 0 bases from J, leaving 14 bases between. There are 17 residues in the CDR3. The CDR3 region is CASSLGPGGSSTDTQYF. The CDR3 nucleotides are TGTGCCAGCAGTTTAGGCCCCGGAGGTTCTAGCACAGATACGCAGTATTTT.

CDR3 in amino acids: CASSVAGEGQGTQYF. The CDR3 nucleotides are TGTGCCAGCAGCGTAGCAGGAGAGGGCCAGGGGACCCAGTACTTC. The rearrangement joins TRBV9 to TRBJ2-5; D may correspond to TRBD1 or TRBD2 (5 bases each). CDR1 is SGDLS and CDR2 is YYNGEE in the germline V gene. V was cut by 0 bases and J by 7 bases, with 16 bases left in between. The CDR3 has 15 residues.

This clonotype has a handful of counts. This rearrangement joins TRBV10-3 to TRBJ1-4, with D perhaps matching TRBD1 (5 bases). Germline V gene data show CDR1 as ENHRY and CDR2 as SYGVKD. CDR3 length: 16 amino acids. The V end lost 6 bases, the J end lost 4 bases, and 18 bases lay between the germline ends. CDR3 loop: CAISLTWQGYNEKLFF. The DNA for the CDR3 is TGTGCCATCAGCCTTACTTGGCAGGGCTATAATGAAAAACTGTTTTTT.

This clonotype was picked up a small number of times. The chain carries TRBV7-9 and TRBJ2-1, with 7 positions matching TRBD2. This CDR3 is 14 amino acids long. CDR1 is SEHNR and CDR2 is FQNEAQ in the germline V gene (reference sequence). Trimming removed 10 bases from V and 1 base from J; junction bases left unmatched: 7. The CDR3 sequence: CATITGGSYNEQFF. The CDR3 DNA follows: TGTGCCACCATAACGGGGGGTTCCTACAATGAGCAGTTCTTC.

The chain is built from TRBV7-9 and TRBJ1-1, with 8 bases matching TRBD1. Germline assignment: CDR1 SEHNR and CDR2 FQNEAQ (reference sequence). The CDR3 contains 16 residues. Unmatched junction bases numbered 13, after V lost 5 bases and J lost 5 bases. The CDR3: CASSPPGGDRWTEAFF. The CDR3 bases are TGTGCCAGCAGCCCCCCGGGAGGGGACAGGTGGACTGAAGCTTTCTTT.

CDR3 amino acids: CSAGTSAYNEQFF. The CDR3, as DNA: TGCAGTGCAGGGACTAGCGCATACAATGAGCAGTTCTTC. The genes are TRBV20-1 and TRBJ2-1; the match to TRBD2 covers 10 bases. V trimming: 6 bases; J trimming: 4 bases; junction bases outside the gene matches: 3. The CDR3 is 13 residues long. Germline V gene data show CDR1 as DFQATT and CDR2 as SNEGSKA (reference sequence).

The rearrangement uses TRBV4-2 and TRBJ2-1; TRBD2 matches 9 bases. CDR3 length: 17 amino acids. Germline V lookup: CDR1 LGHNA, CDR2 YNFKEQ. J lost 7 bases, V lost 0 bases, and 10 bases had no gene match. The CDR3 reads CASSQDWGAGGGNEQFF. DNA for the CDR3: TGTGCCAGCAGCCAAGATTGGGGAGCGGGGGGCGGAAATGAGCAGTTCTTC.

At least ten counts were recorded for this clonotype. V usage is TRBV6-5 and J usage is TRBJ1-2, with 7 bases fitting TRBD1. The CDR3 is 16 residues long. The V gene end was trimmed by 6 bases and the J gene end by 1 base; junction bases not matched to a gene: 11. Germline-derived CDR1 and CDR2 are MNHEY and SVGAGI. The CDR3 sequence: CASSQDDRALNYGYTF. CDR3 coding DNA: TGTGCCAGCAGCCAAGACGACAGGGCCCTTAACTATGGCTACACCTTC.

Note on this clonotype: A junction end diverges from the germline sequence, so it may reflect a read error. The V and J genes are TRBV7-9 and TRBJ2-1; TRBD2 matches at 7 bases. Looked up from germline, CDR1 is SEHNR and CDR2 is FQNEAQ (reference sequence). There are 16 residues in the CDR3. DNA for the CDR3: TGTACCAGCAGCTTATGGGGGGGGAGGGGCCACAATGAGCAGTTCTTC. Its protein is CTSSLWGGRGHNEQFF.